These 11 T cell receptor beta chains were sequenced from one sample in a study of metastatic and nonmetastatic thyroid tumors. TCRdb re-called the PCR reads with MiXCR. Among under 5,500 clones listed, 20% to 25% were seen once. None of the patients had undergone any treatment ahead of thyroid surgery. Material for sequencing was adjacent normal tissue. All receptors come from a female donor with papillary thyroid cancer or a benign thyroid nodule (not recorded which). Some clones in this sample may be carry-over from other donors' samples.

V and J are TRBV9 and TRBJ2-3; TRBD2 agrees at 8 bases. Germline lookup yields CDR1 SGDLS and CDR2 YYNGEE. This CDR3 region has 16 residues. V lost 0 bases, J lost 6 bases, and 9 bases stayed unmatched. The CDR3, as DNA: TGTGCCAGCAGCGTAGCAGTAAGCGGGAGAACTGATACGCAGTATTTT. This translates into CASSVAVSGRTDTQYF.

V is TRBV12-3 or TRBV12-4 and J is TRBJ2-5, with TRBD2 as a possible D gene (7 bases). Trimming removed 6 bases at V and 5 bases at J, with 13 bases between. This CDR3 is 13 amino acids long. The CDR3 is CASRTGGPETQYF. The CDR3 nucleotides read TGTGCCAGCAGAACCGGGGGGCCCGAGACCCAGTACTTC.

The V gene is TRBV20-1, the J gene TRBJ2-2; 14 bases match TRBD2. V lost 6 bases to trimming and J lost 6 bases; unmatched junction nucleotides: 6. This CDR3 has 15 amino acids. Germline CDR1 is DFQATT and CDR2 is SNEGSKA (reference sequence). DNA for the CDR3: TGCAGTGCACCCGGACTAGCGGGAGGACCCGGGGAGCTGTTTTTT. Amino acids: CSAPGLAGGPGELFF.

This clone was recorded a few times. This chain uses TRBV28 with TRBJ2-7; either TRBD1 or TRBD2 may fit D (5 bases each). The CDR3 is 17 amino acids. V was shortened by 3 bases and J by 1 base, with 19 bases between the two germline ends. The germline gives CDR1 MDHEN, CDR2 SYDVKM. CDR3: CASSLEVGADRSYEQYF. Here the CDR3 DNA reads TGTGCCAGCAGTTTGGAGGTTGGGGCGGACCGATCCTACGAGCAGTACTTC.

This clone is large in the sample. CDR3 bases: TGTGCCAGCAGCGTAGAAACCCCTCGGACAGGGCCGATCCCTGGCAATCAGCCCCAGCATTTT. It is translated as CASSVETPRTGPIPGNQPQHF. This chain links TRBV9 with TRBJ1-5, with 8 bases matching TRBD1. CDR1 SGDLS and CDR2 YYNGEE come from the germline V gene. After removal of 0 bases from V and 2 bases from J, the junction contained 19 bases not matched to a gene. This CDR3 is built from 21 residues.

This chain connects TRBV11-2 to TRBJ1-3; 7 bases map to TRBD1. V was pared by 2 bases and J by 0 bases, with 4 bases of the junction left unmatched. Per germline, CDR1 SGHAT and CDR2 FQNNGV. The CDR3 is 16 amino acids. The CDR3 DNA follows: TGTGCCAGCAGCTTACAGGGACAGCTCTCTGGAAACACCATATATTTT. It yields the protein CASSLQGQLSGNTIYF.

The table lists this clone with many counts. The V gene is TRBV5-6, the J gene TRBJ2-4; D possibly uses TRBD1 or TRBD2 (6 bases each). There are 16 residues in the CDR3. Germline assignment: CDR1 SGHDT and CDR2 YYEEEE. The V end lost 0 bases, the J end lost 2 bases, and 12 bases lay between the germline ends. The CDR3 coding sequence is TGTGCCAGCAGCTTGGCCCCTGGGGGGCCCAAAAACATTCAGTACTTC. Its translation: CASSLAPGGPKNIQYF.

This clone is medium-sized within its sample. CDR3: CASSSGRFKNNEQFF. The CDR3 nucleotides are TGTGCCAGCAGCAGTGGGCGTTTCAAAAACAATGAGCAGTTCTTC. The chain links TRBV5-4 to TRBJ2-1; D remains ambiguous. CDR3 size: 15 residues. V lost 4 bases to trimming and J lost 5 bases, with 16 bases between them. In germline, CDR1 is SGHNT, CDR2 YYREEE (reference sequence). The variable domain in full, completed from reference TRBV5-4 and TRBJ2-1, reads ETGVTQSPTHLIKTRGQQVTLRCSSQSGHNTVSWYQQALGQGPQFIFQYYREEENGRGNFPPRFSGLQFPNYSSELNVNALELDDSALYLCASSSGRFKNNEQFFGPGTRLTVL.

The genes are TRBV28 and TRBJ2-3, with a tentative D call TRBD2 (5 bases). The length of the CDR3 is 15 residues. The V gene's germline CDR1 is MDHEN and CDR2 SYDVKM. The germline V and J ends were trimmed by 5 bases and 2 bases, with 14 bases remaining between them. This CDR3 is CASSPPERLTDTQYF. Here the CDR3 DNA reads TGTGCCAGCAGTCCCCCAGAGCGGCTCACAGATACGCAGTATTTT.

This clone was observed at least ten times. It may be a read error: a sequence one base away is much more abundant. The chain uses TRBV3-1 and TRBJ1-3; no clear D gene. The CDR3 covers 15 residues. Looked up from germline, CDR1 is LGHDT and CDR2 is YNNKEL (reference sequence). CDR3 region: CASSRAGDSGSTIYF. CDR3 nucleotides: TGTGCATCTTCGCGGGCGGGCGACTCTGGAAGCACCATATATTTT.

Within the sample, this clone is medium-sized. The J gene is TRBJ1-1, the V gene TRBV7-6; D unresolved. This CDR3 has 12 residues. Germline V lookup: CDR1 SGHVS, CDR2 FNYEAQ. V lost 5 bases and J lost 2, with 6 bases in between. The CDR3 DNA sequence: TGTGCCAGCAGCCCTATAAACACTGAAGCTTTCTTT. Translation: CASSPINTEAFF.